This TCR beta chain emerged from a study of identical twins. Study-level points and caveats: For zero-insertion analyses, partial confounding could come from invariant MAIT and iNKT cells. The conclusions drew on cross-sectional statistical analysis instead of tracking the same donors.

This clonotype was detected a few times. Its antigen remains unknown. Donors were all healthy Caucasians. TCRdb ran MiXCR on the 5' RACE reads and lists one entry per CDR3 protein. The sample records some 1,600,000 distinct CDR3 sequences, around a third being singletons. The receptor's source is a newborn girl in good health. The sequenced sample consisted of cord blood.

The CDR3 region is CASSQLGTREQFF. As DNA, the CDR3 is TGTGCCAGCAGCCAACTGGGGACTAGAGAGCAGTTCTTC. The V call is TRBV14, the J call TRBJ2-1, with 8 bases fitting TRBD2. CDR3 length: 13 amino acids. Germline V gene lookup returns CDR1 SGHDN and CDR2 FVKESK. V lost 2 bases, J lost 10 bases, and 4 bases stayed unmatched.